A selection of T cell receptor beta chains follows, all from one sample in a study of cytomegalovirus exposure and HLA in healthy donors. The protocol was immunoSEQ multiplex PCR, while the TCRdb copy is restricted to in-frame clones and leaves out a portion. In the table there are approximately 160,000 clones, just over 75% of which are singletons. The sequencing sample was made of PBMCs. The receptors shown here come from a woman aged 25 to 39 in good health and CMV-seropositive. Both conserved end residues are part of each CDR3.

cdr3_aa v_call cdr3_length j_call
CASSPQGRREQYF TRBV6-5 13 TRBJ2-7
CASSSGTSTSYEQYF TRBV9 15 TRBJ2-7
CASSPIPSSYEQYF TRBV4-3 14 TRBJ2-7
CASSLATGLNTEAFF TRBV5-5 15 TRBJ1-1
CASSVGGANEKLFF TRBV9 14 TRBJ1-4
CASGLDRASGEQYF TRBV6-1 14 TRBJ2-5
CVRSLVKHYGYTF TRBV7-5 13 TRBJ1-2
CASSLRLAGRQETQYF TRBV7-8 16 TRBJ2-5
CASTLAGWEKLFF TRBV6-1 13 TRBJ1-4
CATSRELVGGNEKLFF TRBV15 16 TRBJ1-4
CASSTRVWFSGANVLTF TRBV28 17 TRBJ2-6
CASSVGRQGGYQETQYF TRBV9 17 TRBJ2-5
CASSYWGQGYEQYF TRBV6-5 14 TRBJ2-7
CASSVSGSSPGELFF TRBV9 15 TRBJ2-2
CASSRSGAETQYF TRBV11-3 13 TRBJ2-5
CASTEQGFREKLFF TRBV28 14 TRBJ1-4
CAWSIGGSQETQYF TRBV30 14 TRBJ2-5
CASSPLTSNYGYTF TRBV11-3 14 TRBJ1-2
CASSLEGGPQPQHF TRBV7-8 14 TRBJ1-5
CASSLGTGVEEQYF TRBV7-9 14 TRBJ2-7
CAWRDRGKGETQYF TRBV30 14 TRBJ2-5
CASSVPPENTGELFF TRBV9 15 TRBJ2-2
CASSLETGYEQYF TRBV7-6 13 TRBJ2-7
CAWVGGWVTRELFF TRBV30 14 TRBJ2-2
CASSQVVARRGTDTQYF TRBV4-3 17 TRBJ2-3
CATSRELAGYNEQFF TRBV15 15 TRBJ2-1
CATSRDSGVDEQFF TRBV15 14 TRBJ2-1
CASNPDSLTQYF TRBV2 12 TRBJ2-3
CAWRNGVNYGYTF TRBV30 13 TRBJ1-2
CASITGQGGQPQHF TRBV28 14 TRBJ1-5
CASSSGTGRPQHF TRBV5-1 13 TRBJ1-5
CASRGDSNYGYTF TRBV2 13 TRBJ1-2
CASSLAQGSREQFF TRBV5-1 14 TRBJ2-1
CAWSLAVDTQYF TRBV30 12 TRBJ2-3
CSVERGRAIYNEQFF TRBV29-1 15 TRBJ2-1
CASSAGMDSTDTQYF TRBV6-4 15 TRBJ2-3
CAGGTGGAGQPQHF TRBV28 14 TRBJ1-5
CASSKDGVTWANVLTF TRBV21-1 16 TRBJ2-6
CASSPGQLNSPLHF TRBV5-1 14 TRBJ1-6
CASSLSSGTSGDTQYF TRBV11-2 16 TRBJ2-3
CAWTAGGFGEQYF TRBV30 13 TRBJ2-7
CASSPMREDTIYF TRBV5-1 13 TRBJ1-3
CASSWDLHNEQFF TRBV5-1 13 TRBJ2-1
CASSLDGAYQPQHF TRBV5-1 14 TRBJ1-5
CASSSQPSGIGGSYNEQFF TRBV5-1 19 TRBJ2-1
CASSQDFTGGRYF TRBV14 13 TRBJ2-3
CASSLDVNEQYF TRBV5-4 12 TRBJ2-7
CASSFGDRGNQPQHF TRBV28 15 TRBJ1-5
CASSRRDSPHEQYF TRBV5-4 14 TRBJ2-7
CAWSALSEQYF TRBV30 11 TRBJ2-7
CASSYTRDSYEQYF TRBV6-5 14 TRBJ2-7
CASSLVGGTHNEQFF TRBV11-3 15 TRBJ2-1
CASSPRDIEYEQYF TRBV9 14 TRBJ2-7
CASSLEGGRQGEEKLFF TRBV5-1 17 TRBJ1-4
CASSVPTGGITGELFF TRBV9 16 TRBJ2-2
CAWSGGGEQYF TRBV30 11 TRBJ2-7
CASSVDAGTVYGYTF TRBV5-4 15 TRBJ1-2
CAISEAEETQYF TRBV10-3 12 TRBJ2-5